The T cell receptor (beta chain) described here comes from a study of blood T cell repertoires in COVID-19. Across the study: From the United States, Italy and Spain came samples of acute and convalescent COVID-19. PBMCs, B-cell-depleted T cells, or T cells were the source of the cDNA or gDNA that made up the material.

This CDR3 has 13 residues. V trimming: 5 bases; J trimming: 4 bases; junction bases outside the gene matches: 3. The germline gives CDR1 MNHEY, CDR2 SMNVEV (reference sequence). This clone turned up a few times. The assay was immunoSEQ multiplex PCR, and TCRdb's table has in-frame clones only and misses some. Of approximately 300,000 clones in the sample, around 85% were seen once. The chain uses TRBV27 and TRBJ1-2; TRBD1 matches at 8 bases. The source is a woman aged 25 to 45 who had been exposed to COVID-19. Sequencing was carried out using PBMCs or T cells enriched from blood (not recorded which). The CDR3 DNA sequence: TGTGCCAGCAGTAGACAGGGGATCTATGGCTACACCTTC. Translated, it gives CASSRQGIYGYTF.